A selection of T cell receptor beta chains follows, all from one sample in a study of cytomegalovirus exposure and HLA in healthy donors. Sequenced by immunoSEQ multiplex PCR; TCRdb stores in-frame clones only, minus some. This sample has 150,000 to 200,000 clones, with roughly 85% found just once. The sequencing input was PBMCs. These receptors were obtained from a man between 18 and 29 years old in good health and CMV-seropositive. Each CDR3 is given with its conserved first and last residue. The D gene is left open where the match is weak. Rows give clone size only sometimes, using once, few, many, or a class for an expanded clone.

D gene | J gene | clone size | V gene | CDR3 protein | CDR3 DNA
TRBD1 | TRBJ1-3 | - | TRBV9 | CASSVGQGGNTIYF | TGTGCCAGCAGCGTGGGACAGGGAGGAAACACCATATATTTT
- | TRBJ1-5 | - | TRBV18 | CASSPVQGDLQPQHF | TGTGCCAGCTCACCGGTCCAAGGGGATCTTCAGCCCCAGCATTTT
- | TRBJ2-7 | few | TRBV4-1 | CASSQVPGQAYEQYF | TGCGCCAGCAGCCAAGTCCCCGGACAAGCCTACGAGCAGTACTTC
TRBD2 | TRBJ2-1 | - | TRBV5-1 | CASSIGTSGGNEQFF | TGCGCCAGCAGCATTGGGACTAGCGGGGGCAATGAGCAGTTCTTC
- | TRBJ2-7 | few | TRBV19 | CAVVSGREQYF | TGTGCAGTAGTATCGGGGAGGGAGCAGTACTTC
TRBD1 | TRBJ1-6 | - | TRBV5-1 | CASSHTGGTSPLHF | TGCGCCAGCAGCCACACAGGGGGCACTTCACCCCTCCACTTT
TRBD1 | TRBJ1-1 | - | TRBV7-3 | CASSQGANTEAFF | TGTGCCAGCAGCCAGGGGGCGAACACTGAAGCTTTCTTT
- | TRBJ1-5 | - | TRBV27 | CASRLTGGDQPQHF | TGTGCCAGCAGACTGACTGGAGGGGATCAGCCCCAGCATTTT
- | TRBJ2-6 | once | TRBV9 | CASSALGSGANVLTF | TGTGCCAGCAGCGCACTTGGCTCTGGGGCCAACGTCCTGACTTTC
TRBD2 | TRBJ2-3 | - | TRBV9 | CASSVAISGGPSTDTQYF | TGTGCCAGCAGCGTAGCAATTAGCGGGGGGCCTAGCACAGATACGCAGTATTTT
TRBD1 | TRBJ1-1 | - | TRBV27 | CASGLGTGKYEAFF | TGTGCCAGCGGACTTGGGACAGGGAAATACGAAGCTTTCTTT
TRBD1 | TRBJ2-2 | - | TRBV4-2 | CASSQLFASGQGHTGELFF | TGTGCCAGCAGCCAGTTATTTGCGTCGGGACAGGGGCACACCGGGGAGCTGTTTTTT
- | TRBJ2-3 | few | TRBV10-3 | CAISVQDTQYF | TGTGCCATCAGTGTGCAGGATACGCAGTATTTT
TRBD1 | TRBJ1-1 | - | TRBV5-6 | CASRTRRQGAVRTEAFF | TGTGCCAGCCGTACCCGCCGGCAGGGGGCCGTCCGCACTGAAGCTTTCTTT
- | TRBJ2-7 | many | TRBV2 | CASSDRGDYEQYF | TGTGCCAGCAGTGACAGGGGGGATTACGAGCAGTACTTC
TRBD1 | TRBJ2-7 | - | TRBV6-1 | CASSVVPPGTGGVLYEQYF | TGTGCCAGCAGTGTTGTGCCCCCCGGGACAGGGGGTGTTCTCTACGAGCAGTACTTC
- | TRBJ1-3 | - | TRBV5-4 | CASSNGGRRGSGNTIYF | TGTGCCAGCAGCAACGGCGGGAGACGGGGCTCTGGAAACACCATATATTTT
- | TRBJ1-2 | medium-sized | TRBV2 | CAIYGGGYTF | TGTGCCATCTACGGCGGTGGCTACACCTTC
- | TRBJ1-1 | - | TRBV6-1 | CASSEVSGVSEAFF | TGTGCCAGCAGTGAAGTCAGTGGAGTGTCTGAAGCTTTCTTT
- | TRBJ2-2 | - | TRBV5-5 | CASSLDRSTTGELFF | TGTGCCAGCAGCTTGGACAGGTCTACCACCGGGGAGCTGTTTTTT
- | TRBJ2-5 | - | TRBV19 | CASSNSETQYF | TGTGCCAGTAGTAACTCTGAGACCCAGTACTTC
- | TRBJ2-3 | - | TRBV9 | CASSAGTSPSADTQYF | TGTGCCAGCAGCGCTGGGACTTCACCCTCAGCAGATACGCAGTATTTT
TRBD2 | TRBJ2-3 | - | TRBV19 | CASSIAGSGGDTQYF | TGTGCCAGTAGTATAGCTGGTAGCGGGGGCGATACGCAGTATTTT
- | TRBJ2-7 | - | TRBV28 | CASSFIGNSYEQYF | TGTGCCAGCAGTTTCATCGGGAACTCCTACGAGCAGTACTTC
- | TRBJ2-1 | - | TRBV4-1 | CASSPTPVDNEQFF | TGCGCCAGCAGCCCCACACCCGTCGACAATGAGCAGTTCTTC
TRBD1 | TRBJ2-7 | - | TRBV15 | CATSRGTGYEQYF | TGTGCCACCAGCAGGGGGACAGGCTACGAGCAGTACTTC
- | TRBJ1-6 | - | TRBV21-1 | CASSKTGISPLHF | TGTGCCAGCAGCAAAACAGGGATTTCACCCCTCCACTTT
TRBD1 | TRBJ2-7 | many | TRBV2 | CASTDRVGYEQYF | TGTGCCAGCACGGACAGGGTCGGCTACGAGCAGTACTTC